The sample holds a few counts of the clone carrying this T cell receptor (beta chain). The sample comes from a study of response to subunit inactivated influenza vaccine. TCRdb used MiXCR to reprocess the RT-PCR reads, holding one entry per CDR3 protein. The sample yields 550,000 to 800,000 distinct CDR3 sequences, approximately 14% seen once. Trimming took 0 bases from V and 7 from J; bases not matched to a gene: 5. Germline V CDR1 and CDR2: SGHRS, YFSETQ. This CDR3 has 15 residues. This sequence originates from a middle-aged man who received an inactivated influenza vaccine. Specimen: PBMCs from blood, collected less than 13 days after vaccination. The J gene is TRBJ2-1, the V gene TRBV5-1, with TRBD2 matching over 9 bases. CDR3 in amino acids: CASSLGAGGPNEQFF. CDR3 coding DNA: TGCGCCAGCAGCTTGGGGGCGGGAGGGCCTAATGAGCAGTTCTTC.